Described below is a single T cell receptor beta chain sequence and its context. Its antigen is unknown. No base quality values were provided; no much bigger clone lies one nucleotide off. The CDR3, cysteine through phenylalanine, is 13 amino acids long. The DNA shown is the 39-base CDR3, in frame from base 1. The trim is 8 bases for V and 3 bases for J, with a gap of 14 bases between the germline ends. CDR1 is given as LNHDA and CDR2 as SQIVND, both from the germline V gene (reference sequence). This sample is drawn from a study of blood T cell repertoires in COVID-19 (TCRdb year 2020). Regarding the complete study: Samples covering the acute and convalescent phases of COVID-19 were provided by collaborators in the United States, Italy and Spain. Where HLA class I and class II types were available, the types were taken from metadata supplied by the sample provider, not from assay-based typing. The repertoires were made available in a free public database intended to serve as a resource for research on the immune response to SARS-CoV-2. Nearly every sample came with metadata listing a de-identified subject ID, COVID-19 status, age in years and sex. The samples were drawn from two sources: the first 160 participants of the ongoing ImmuneRACE study, and some 1,300 subjects contributed by 6 global collaborators. The dataset comprised deeply sampled blood TCRbeta repertoires from subjects exposed to, actively infected with, or recovered from COVID-19. The prospective study material was composed of cDNA or gDNA derived from T cells, B-cell-depleted T cells, or PBMCs. What the study reported, not specific to this receptor: The quantity of clinical and demographic metadata differed by source and by participant and was supplied without curation.

Participants in the prospective study were aged roughly 18 to 100 years, lived in under 30 United States geographic areas, and enrolled through a virtual design. Cohort assignment in the prospective study relied on participant-reported clinical history from a screening survey and a study questionnaire. ImmuneRACE Cohort 3 recovered participants were defined by two consecutive negative NP/OP PCR tests, healthcare professional clearance, or symptom resolution. Mobile phlebotomists in the prospective study collected whole blood, serum and a nasopharyngeal or oropharyngeal swab from every participant. Participants in the prospective study had the option to provide additional blood draws and questionnaires over an approximately two-month period. Before DNA extraction, blood samples from the prospective study were shipped at room temperature or frozen. TCRbeta CDR3 regions were amplified from genomic DNA by means of the immunoSEQ Assay, a bias-controlled multiplex PCR. In the authors' own workflow: Nucleated cell counts per sample were estimated from amplification of reference gene primers within the assay. To quantify the absolute abundance of each unique TCRbeta CDR3 rearrangement, sequence reads were collapsed and filtered. For each sample, productive Simpson clonality was calculated by taking the square root of Simpson's diversity index across productive rearrangements. Here the immuneACCESS table is served through TCRdb, limited to in-frame sequences with V and J called. Missing clones are a known gap in these copies; in checked studies unresolved V genes cover under half, and the rest lacks a known reason. Clonal size and the V and J genes are those of that table, whereas D and trimming came from the DNA. Here the sample has around 130,000 clones; over 80% occur a single time. The top ten hold 18% of the sample.

The chain joins TRBV19 to TRBJ2-7, with no D gene named confidently. The specimen sequenced was PBMCs or T cells enriched from blood (not recorded which). The receptor's source is a man between 25 and 39 years old who had recovered from COVID-19. The CDR3 here reads CASGSSHGYEQYF. The sequenced DNA is TGTGCCAGTGGTTCCTCCCACGGCTACGAGCAGTACTTC.